This T cell receptor (beta chain) was observed in a study of shared clonotypes between healthy human individuals. The study, taken as a whole, reports: Lower generation probabilities were found for non-shared clonotypes than for those shared by all four donors. Estimated clonotype richness was generally higher in naive than memory subsets.

As to this clone: The antigen is not known.

The V end lost 6 bases, the J end lost 6 bases, and 9 bases lay between the germline ends. The length of the CDR3 is 13 residues. Looked up from germline, CDR1 is SNHLY and CDR2 is FYNNEI. The method was immunoSEQ multiplex PCR; TCRdb's version includes in-frame clones alone and lacks a portion of them. The table has about 2.4 million clones, under 95% seen once. This rearrangement joins TRBV2 to TRBJ1-6; TRBD1 might be the D (6 bases). Sequenced input: naive CD4+ T cells from PBMCs. This sample's subset: CD45RA+ positively selected. This clonotype originated in a young man in good health. Some clones in this sample may be carry-over from other donors' samples. The CDR3 DNA reads as TGTGCCAGCAGCCAGGGGTTTAATTCACCCCTCCACTTT. It codes for CASSQGFNSPLHF.